A selection of T cell receptor beta chains follows, all from one sample in a study of T cells in Graves' hyperthyroidism and ophthalmopathy. MiXCR was run by TCRdb on the multiplex PCR reads, yielding one entry per CDR3 protein. The sample includes some 350,000 distinct CDR3 sequences, roughly an eighth of them seen just once. The source material was blood. All receptors derive from a middle-aged woman with Graves' ophthalmopathy. CDR3s include the opening cysteine and the closing phenylalanine or tryptophan. D genes are given only for firm matches. For some rows the clone size is stated as once, few or many, or as a class when expanded; others skip it.

d_call	v_call	clone_size	j_call	cdr3_aa	cdr3_nt
.	TRBV7-9	many	TRBJ2-5	CASSSRRPEETQYF	TGTGCCAGCAGCTCGCGCCGACCTGAAGAGACCCAGTACTTC
.	TRBV6-1	many	TRBJ1-2	CASRDTGNYGYTF	TGTGCCAGCAGAGATACAGGAAACTATGGCTACACCTTC
.	TRBV12-3/TRBV12-4	many	TRBJ1-2	CASSRISGAGYTF	TGTGCCAGCAGCCGAATATCCGGGGCTGGCTACACCTTC
TRBD2	TRBV20-1	many	TRBJ2-1	CSAPSGTYNEQFF	TGCAGCGCACCTAGCGGGACCTACAATGAGCAGTTCTTC
TRBD2	TRBV6-6	many	TRBJ2-1	CASSYSTSGPYNEQFF	TGTGCCAGCAGTTACTCGACTAGCGGCCCCTACAATGAGCAGTTCTTC
.	TRBV3-1	few	TRBJ1-3	CASSQGIPGNTIYF	TGTGCCAGCAGCCAAGGTATACCTGGAAACACCATATATTTT
.	TRBV11-2	many	TRBJ2-2	CASSLEGGFTGELFF	TGTGCCAGCAGCTTAGAAGGAGGTTTCACCGGGGAGCTGTTTTTT
TRBD2	TRBV12-5	many	TRBJ2-5	CASGSTLAGGSEETQYF	TGTGCTAGTGGTTCGACATTAGCGGGGGGTTCCGAGGAGACCCAGTACTTC
TRBD2	TRBV7-2	few	TRBJ2-1	CASSLASGSPHEQFF	TGTGCCAGCAGCTTAGCTAGCGGGAGTCCCCATGAGCAGTTCTTC
TRBD1	TRBV7-2	many	TRBJ1-5	CASSATGTGEPQHF	TGTGCCAGCAGCGCTACCGGGACAGGGGAGCCCCAGCATTTT
.	TRBV19	many	TRBJ2-1	CATSQWAERVNEQFF	TGTGCCACCTCACAGTGGGCGGAACGGGTCAATGAGCAGTTCTTC
.	TRBV20-1	.	TRBJ1-2	CSANYRVQGYTF	TGCAGTGCCAACTACAGGGTACAGGGCTACACCTTC
TRBD1	TRBV12-3/TRBV12-4	many	TRBJ1-1	CASGKTSGGAGTEAFF	TGTGCCAGCGGCAAAACCTCAGGGGGCGCGGGGACTGAAGCTTTCTTT
.	TRBV4-3	.	TRBJ1-3	CASSHYRDRGNTIYF	TGCGCCAGCAGCCATTACAGGGATCGTGGAAACACCATATATTTT
.	TRBV11-2	.	TRBJ1-6	CASSLDTSSPLHF	TGTGCCAGCAGCTTAGATACAAGTTCACCCCTCCACTTT
TRBD2	TRBV5-1	many	TRBJ2-5	CASSFGGRETQYF	TGCGCCAGCAGCTTCGGCGGGAGGGAGACCCAGTACTTC
TRBD2	TRBV5-4	.	TRBJ2-5	CASSLGTSGAETQYF	TGTGCCAGCAGCTTGGGGACTAGCGGGGCGGAGACCCAGTACTTC
.	TRBV12-3/TRBV12-4	many	TRBJ1-5	CASCKSNSNQPQHF	TGTGCCAGTTGCAAGTCGAATAGCAATCAGCCCCAGCATTTT
.	TRBV24-1	many	TRBJ1-1	CATREDGNTEAFF	TGTGCCACCAGAGAGGACGGAAACACTGAAGCTTTCTTT
TRBD1	TRBV12-3/TRBV12-4	many	TRBJ2-2	CANRTGCGTGELFF	TGTGCCAACAGGACAGGGTGCGGCACCGGGGAGCTGTTTTTT
.	TRBV3-1	many	TRBJ1-2	CASSQGTGALGYTF	TGTGCCAGCAGCCAAGGCACCGGGGCACTGGGCTACACCTTC
.	TRBV11-2	many	TRBJ1-2	CASSLNGERGYTF	TGTGCCAGCAGCTTAAACGGGGAACGGGGCTACACCTTC
TRBD1	TRBV5-1	many	TRBJ2-7	CASSLVGQGIIEQYF	TGCGCCAGCAGCTTGGTGGGACAGGGTATCATCGAGCAGTACTTC
TRBD1	TRBV5-1	many	TRBJ1-1	CASSFRAQGRNTEAFF	TGCGCCAGCAGCTTTCGAGCACAGGGGAGGAACACTGAAGCTTTCTTT
.	TRBV20-1	.	TRBJ2-7	CSARPPRAFYEQYF	TGCAGTGCTAGGCCGCCAAGGGCCTTCTACGAGCAGTACTTT
TRBD2	TRBV12-5	many	TRBJ2-7	CASANIAGESYEQYF	TGTGCTAGTGCAAACATAGCGGGGGAATCCTACGAGCAGTACTTC
TRBD2	TRBV3-1	.	TRBJ2-5	CASSQRLAGFQAETQYF	TGTGCCAGCAGCCAAAGACTAGCGGGGTTCCAAGCTGAGACCCAGTACTTC
.	TRBV16	many	TRBJ1-4	CASSQIDALNEKLFF	TGTGCCAGCAGCCAAATTGACGCTCTTAATGAAAAACTGTTTTTT
TRBD1	TRBV2	.	TRBJ2-7	CASLRDRESEQYF	TGTGCCAGCCTACGGGACAGGGAGTCCGAGCAGTACTTC
TRBD2	TRBV7-9	few	TRBJ2-2	CASVLAGVLGELFF	TGTGCCAGCGTACTAGCGGGAGTTCTAGGGGAGCTGTTTTTT
TRBD1	TRBV6-2/TRBV6-3	.	TRBJ2-2	CASATTGMRSGELFF	TGTGCCAGCGCCACGACAGGGATGAGGTCCGGGGAGCTGTTTTTT
TRBD1	TRBV5-4	.	TRBJ2-7	CASSPGQGRNLYEQYF	TGTGCCAGCAGCCCGGGACAGGGGCGAAACCTCTACGAGCAGTACTTC
.	TRBV11-2	many	TRBJ1-1	CASSLASFGGNTEAFF	TGTGCCAGCAGCTTAGCGTCCTTCGGCGGGAACACTGAAGCTTTCTTT
.	TRBV28	many	TRBJ2-3	CASSGNTDTQYF	TGTGCCAGCAGTGGGAACACAGATACGCAGTATTTT
.	TRBV11-1	many	TRBJ2-1	CASTPGLSNEQFF	TGTGCCAGCACTCCGGGTTTATCCAATGAGCAGTTCTTC
.	TRBV11-3	.	TRBJ2-2	CASSIQGGGTGELFF	TGTGCCAGCAGCATCCAGGGAGGGGGCACCGGGGAGCTGTTTTTT
.	TRBV2	few	TRBJ2-4	CASHSNRVAKNIQYF	TGTGCCAGCCACTCAAACAGGGTTGCCAAAAACATTCAGTACTTC
.	TRBV13	few	TRBJ2-7	CASSLGTGRGVYEQYF	TGTGCCAGCAGCCTGGGGACAGGGCGGGGGGTCTACGAGCAGTACTTC
TRBD1	TRBV19	.	TRBJ2-1	CASSIGTGWDEQFF	TGTGCCAGTAGTATAGGGACAGGGTGGGATGAGCAGTTCTTC
.	TRBV27	once	TRBJ1-2	CASSFRGPNYGYTF	TGTGCCAGCAGTTTTAGGGGACCAAACTATGGCTACACCTTC